These T cell receptor beta chains were read from a single sample in a study of shared clonotypes between healthy human individuals. Profiling relied on immunoSEQ multiplex PCR, and the TCRdb table lists in-frame clones only, not all of them. This table has about 1.5 million clones, roughly 96% appearing once. Source material: naive CD4+ T cells sorted from blood. The source is a man aged 25-45 years in good health. Both conserved end residues are part of each CDR3. The order of the fields is V gene, J gene, clone size, D gene, CDR3 DNA, CDR3 protein. A D gene is named only where the DNA matches it firmly. Part of the rows lack a size; the others show once, few, many or a class for expanded clones.

v_call: TRBV10-3; j_call: TRBJ2-3; clone_size: -; d_call: -; cdr3_nt: TGTGCCATCAGTGAGCGGGACTTCACAGATACGCAGTATTTT; cdr3_aa: CAISERDFTDTQYF
v_call: TRBV27; j_call: TRBJ2-7; clone_size: -; d_call: TRBD1; cdr3_nt: TGTGCCAGCAGTCTCTACAGGGGGGAGCAGTACTTC; cdr3_aa: CASSLYRGEQYF
v_call: TRBV9; j_call: TRBJ2-1; clone_size: -; d_call: TRBD2; cdr3_nt: TGTGCCAGCAGCGTAGCGGGAGGTCTTTACAATGAGCAGTTCTTC; cdr3_aa: CASSVAGGLYNEQFF
v_call: TRBV18; j_call: TRBJ2-1; clone_size: -; d_call: -; cdr3_nt: TGTGCCAGCGCTAGGGTGGATGAGCAGTTCTTC; cdr3_aa: CASARVDEQFF
v_call: TRBV2; j_call: TRBJ1-5; clone_size: -; d_call: TRBD1; cdr3_nt: TGTGCCACCGCCCGGGACAGGGGATCCAATCAGCCCCAGCATTTT; cdr3_aa: CATARDRGSNQPQHF
v_call: TRBV9; j_call: TRBJ2-7; clone_size: -; d_call: TRBD1; cdr3_nt: TGTGCCAGCAGCGTAGTCGGGCAGGGGGCTTACGAGCAGTACTTC; cdr3_aa: CASSVVGQGAYEQYF
v_call: TRBV28; j_call: TRBJ2-3; clone_size: -; d_call: TRBD2; cdr3_nt: TGTGCCAGCAGTTTTTGGGGACTAGCGGGAGAAGGTAACTACACAGATACGCAGTATTTT; cdr3_aa: CASSFWGLAGEGNYTDTQYF
v_call: TRBV29-1; j_call: TRBJ2-1; clone_size: -; d_call: -; cdr3_nt: TGCAGCGCCGAGGACTACAATGAGCAGTTCTTC; cdr3_aa: CSAEDYNEQFF
v_call: TRBV7-9; j_call: TRBJ1-5; clone_size: -; d_call: -; cdr3_nt: TGTGCCAGCAGCTTAGGCGGATATAGCAATCAGCCCCAGCATTTT; cdr3_aa: CASSLGGYSNQPQHF
v_call: TRBV19; j_call: TRBJ1-1; clone_size: -; d_call: TRBD1; cdr3_nt: TGTGCCAGCGGGGACAGGGTAAGATGGACTGAAGCTTTCTTT; cdr3_aa: CASGDRVRWTEAFF
v_call: TRBV7-2; j_call: TRBJ1-4; clone_size: -; d_call: TRBD1; cdr3_nt: TGTGCCAGCAGCCTGGGACAGCAAAAACTGTTTTTT; cdr3_aa: CASSLGQQKLFF
v_call: TRBV7-6; j_call: TRBJ2-7; clone_size: -; d_call: -; cdr3_nt: TGTGCCAGCAGCTCATCAGATGGGACCTACGAGCAGTACTTC; cdr3_aa: CASSSSDGTYEQYF
v_call: TRBV7-8; j_call: TRBJ2-1; clone_size: -; d_call: -; cdr3_nt: TGTGCCAGCAGCTTAGTCGAAGGCGAGCAGTTCTTC; cdr3_aa: CASSLVEGEQFF
v_call: TRBV28; j_call: TRBJ2-7; clone_size: -; d_call: -; cdr3_nt: TGTGCCAGCAAAGGCTCCTACGAGCAGTACTTC; cdr3_aa: CASKGSYEQYF
v_call: TRBV5-1; j_call: TRBJ2-2; clone_size: -; d_call: -; cdr3_nt: TGCGCCAGCAGCACCAGGGGCGCGAACACCGGGGAGCTGTTTTTT; cdr3_aa: CASSTRGANTGELFF
v_call: TRBV5-4; j_call: TRBJ2-7; clone_size: -; d_call: TRBD2; cdr3_nt: TGTGCCAGCAGCTTAGGACTAGCGGAGATGAACTACGAGCAGTACTTC; cdr3_aa: CASSLGLAEMNYEQYF
v_call: TRBV11-2; j_call: TRBJ1-5; clone_size: -; d_call: -; cdr3_nt: TGTGCCAGCAGCTTAGTAGGGGGGGTACAGCCCCAGCATTTT; cdr3_aa: CASSLVGGVQPQHF
v_call: TRBV10-3; j_call: TRBJ1-2; clone_size: -; d_call: -; cdr3_nt: TGTGCCATCAGGACTGAGGTGGGGAATGGCTACACCTTC; cdr3_aa: CAIRTEVGNGYTF
v_call: TRBV11-2; j_call: TRBJ2-7; clone_size: -; d_call: -; cdr3_nt: TGTGCCAGCAGCAACAACATCTACGAGCAGTACTTC; cdr3_aa: CASSNNIYEQYF
v_call: TRBV28; j_call: TRBJ2-7; clone_size: once; d_call: -; cdr3_nt: TGTGCCAGCAGCTCCATAGGACTCCTCTACGAGCAGTACTTC; cdr3_aa: CASSSIGLLYEQYF
v_call: TRBV9; j_call: TRBJ2-1; clone_size: -; d_call: TRBD1; cdr3_nt: TGTGCCAGCAGCCCCCGACAGGGAAACATGGATGAGCAGTTCTTC; cdr3_aa: CASSPRQGNMDEQFF
v_call: TRBV27; j_call: TRBJ2-1; clone_size: -; d_call: -; cdr3_nt: TGTGCCAGCAGTCCCACCGGGACCGTATCCTACAATGAGCAGTTCTTC; cdr3_aa: CASSPTGTVSYNEQFF
v_call: TRBV5-1; j_call: TRBJ1-4; clone_size: -; d_call: -; cdr3_nt: TGCGCCAGCAGAGAAATAGGCGGTTCAACTAATGAAAAACTGTTTTTT; cdr3_aa: CASREIGGSTNEKLFF
v_call: TRBV6-1; j_call: TRBJ1-2; clone_size: -; d_call: -; cdr3_nt: TGTGCCAGCAGTGAAGCGCTTGGGGCACCCAACTATGGCTACACCTTC; cdr3_aa: CASSEALGAPNYGYTF
v_call: TRBV9; j_call: TRBJ2-7; clone_size: once; d_call: TRBD2; cdr3_nt: TGTGCCAGCAGCCCTCGGGGAGGGTCCTCCGGCGAGCAGTACTTC; cdr3_aa: CASSPRGGSSGEQYF
v_call: TRBV12-5; j_call: TRBJ2-7; clone_size: -; d_call: -; cdr3_nt: TGTGCTAGTGGTTTCTCCGGGACCACTGTCGGGGGTAAAAGCTCCTACGAGCAGTACTTC; cdr3_aa: CASGFSGTTVGGKSSYEQYF
v_call: TRBV7-8; j_call: TRBJ2-3; clone_size: -; d_call: -; cdr3_nt: TGTGCCAGCAGCTCGAACTTGAGACCCCAAGATACGCAGTATTTT; cdr3_aa: CASSSNLRPQDTQYF
v_call: TRBV29-1; j_call: TRBJ2-5; clone_size: -; d_call: TRBD1; cdr3_nt: TGCAGCGTTGCCACAGGGGTGGGGGAGACCCAGTACTTC; cdr3_aa: CSVATGVGETQYF
v_call: TRBV27; j_call: TRBJ1-5; clone_size: -; d_call: -; cdr3_nt: TGTGCCAGCAGAACAGGGTCTTTCGGGCCCCAGCATTTT; cdr3_aa: CASRTGSFGPQHF
v_call: TRBV7-2; j_call: TRBJ2-1; clone_size: -; d_call: -; cdr3_nt: TGTGCCAGCAGCCTTCGGACTATCAGCTCCTACAATGAGCAGTTCTTC; cdr3_aa: CASSLRTISSYNEQFF
v_call: TRBV10-1; j_call: TRBJ1-1; clone_size: -; d_call: -; cdr3_nt: TGCGCCAGCAGTGAAAGCGGCAGTCCTGAAGCTTTCTTT; cdr3_aa: CASSESGSPEAFF
v_call: TRBV6-5; j_call: TRBJ2-7; clone_size: -; d_call: TRBD1; cdr3_nt: TGTGCCAGCAGTTCACAGGGGCCCTACGAGCAGTACTTC; cdr3_aa: CASSSQGPYEQYF
v_call: TRBV29-1; j_call: TRBJ2-1; clone_size: -; d_call: TRBD2; cdr3_nt: TGCAGCGTTGATATCGTGGTAGCGGGACCCTACAATGAGCAGTTCTTC; cdr3_aa: CSVDIVVAGPYNEQFF
v_call: TRBV27; j_call: TRBJ1-5; clone_size: -; d_call: -; cdr3_nt: TGTGCCAGCAGTCCAACGACAGGTGCTGGCCAGCCCCAGCATTTT; cdr3_aa: CASSPTTGAGQPQHF
v_call: TRBV27; j_call: TRBJ1-2; clone_size: -; d_call: -; cdr3_nt: TGTGCCAGCAGTTTATCACGGGGGGCGCTTGGCTATGGCTACACCTTC; cdr3_aa: CASSLSRGALGYGYTF
v_call: TRBV7-3; j_call: TRBJ2-2; clone_size: -; d_call: -; cdr3_nt: TGTGCCAGCAGCCCTCAAGGGGATGGGTTCAGGAACCCTTTCAACACCGGGGAGCTGTTTTTT; cdr3_aa: CASSPQGDGFRNPFNTGELFF
v_call: TRBV5-1; j_call: TRBJ2-3; clone_size: -; d_call: -; cdr3_nt: TGCGCCAGCAGCTTGGTTGGACCAGATACGCAGTATTTT; cdr3_aa: CASSLVGPDTQYF
v_call: TRBV6-1; j_call: TRBJ2-7; clone_size: -; d_call: TRBD2; cdr3_nt: TGTGCCAGCGGACTAGGTCCTAGAGAGCAGTACTTC; cdr3_aa: CASGLGPREQYF
v_call: TRBV11-2; j_call: TRBJ2-4; clone_size: once; d_call: TRBD2; cdr3_nt: TGTGCCAGCAGAAGTAGGGCCCTCTTTAGCGGGAGTCAAGATGACATTCAGTACTTC; cdr3_aa: CASRSRALFSGSQDDIQYF
v_call: TRBV19; j_call: TRBJ1-2; clone_size: -; d_call: -; cdr3_nt: TGTGCCAGTAGTATTGGCGGCAGGGGTAACTATGGCTACACCTTC; cdr3_aa: CASSIGGRGNYGYTF
v_call: TRBV4-1; j_call: TRBJ2-3; clone_size: -; d_call: TRBD2; cdr3_nt: TGCGCCAGCAGCAAAGGTGGCGGGAGAGCAGATACGCAGTATTTT; cdr3_aa: CASSKGGGRADTQYF
v_call: TRBV5-4; j_call: TRBJ2-2; clone_size: -; d_call: TRBD2; cdr3_nt: TGTGCCAGCAGCTCCAACGGGAGGGCCTCCAACACCGGGGAGCTGTTTTTT; cdr3_aa: CASSSNGRASNTGELFF
v_call: TRBV10-2; j_call: TRBJ2-2; clone_size: -; d_call: -; cdr3_nt: TGCGCCAGCATGAAGGGTCTGGGATCGAACACCGGGGAGCTGTTTTTT; cdr3_aa: CASMKGLGSNTGELFF
v_call: TRBV10-3; j_call: TRBJ2-7; clone_size: -; d_call: -; cdr3_nt: TGTGCCATCAGTGGAACAGGGAGGATCTACGAGCAGTACTTC; cdr3_aa: CAISGTGRIYEQYF
v_call: TRBV4-3; j_call: TRBJ2-7; clone_size: -; d_call: -; cdr3_nt: TGCGCCAGCAGCCAAGTTGGTGACTGGGGCTACGAGCAGTACTTC; cdr3_aa: CASSQVGDWGYEQYF
v_call: TRBV6-1; j_call: TRBJ2-3; clone_size: -; d_call: TRBD1; cdr3_nt: TGTGCCAGCACCAAAAGGACAGGGTGGACAGATACGCAGTATTTT; cdr3_aa: CASTKRTGWTDTQYF
v_call: TRBV7-2; j_call: TRBJ2-7; clone_size: -; d_call: -; cdr3_nt: TGTGCCAGCAGCTTATTGATGAGCTCCTACGAGCAGTACTTC; cdr3_aa: CASSLLMSSYEQYF
v_call: TRBV2; j_call: TRBJ1-1; clone_size: -; d_call: -; cdr3_nt: TGTGCCAGCAGTGCGTACACTGAAGCTTTCTTT; cdr3_aa: CASSAYTEAFF
v_call: TRBV28; j_call: TRBJ2-5; clone_size: -; d_call: TRBD1; cdr3_nt: TGTGCCAGCGACGACTGGGACAGGGGTGGCCAAGAGACCCAGTACTTC; cdr3_aa: CASDDWDRGGQETQYF
v_call: TRBV5-6; j_call: TRBJ2-1; clone_size: once; d_call: TRBD1; cdr3_nt: TGTGCCAGCAGCTGGGACAGGGGGGAGCTAGCGGGCCACAATGAGCAGTTCTTC; cdr3_aa: CASSWDRGELAGHNEQFF
v_call: TRBV5-1; j_call: TRBJ2-1; clone_size: -; d_call: TRBD2; cdr3_nt: TGCGCCAGCAGCCTGGTCTTAGCGGGACTAGCCAATGAGCAGTTCTTC; cdr3_aa: CASSLVLAGLANEQFF
v_call: TRBV28; j_call: TRBJ1-2; clone_size: -; d_call: -; cdr3_nt: TGTGCCAGCAGTGTGATGGCAGCTAACTATGGCTACACCTTC; cdr3_aa: CASSVMAANYGYTF
v_call: TRBV2; j_call: TRBJ1-2; clone_size: -; d_call: -; cdr3_nt: TGTGCCAGCACAGGGTATGGCTACACCTTC; cdr3_aa: CASTGYGYTF
v_call: TRBV7-9; j_call: TRBJ2-3; clone_size: -; d_call: -; cdr3_nt: TGTGCCAGCGCGGGGACAGATACGCAGTATTTT; cdr3_aa: CASAGTDTQYF
v_call: TRBV4-1; j_call: TRBJ2-1; clone_size: once; d_call: TRBD1; cdr3_nt: TGCGCCAGCAGCCAAGAAGACAGGGACTACAATGAGCAGTTCTTC; cdr3_aa: CASSQEDRDYNEQFF
v_call: TRBV20-1; j_call: TRBJ2-4; clone_size: -; d_call: TRBD2; cdr3_nt: TGCAGTGCTAAGCGGGGAAACATTCAGTACTTC; cdr3_aa: CSAKRGNIQYF